The 5 T cell receptor beta chains listed next were all sequenced from one sample in a study of CXCR3-negative and CXCR3-positive naive CD8 T cells. Study-wide findings and caveats: Relative to CXCR3-negative naive cells, CXCR3-positive naive cells had more hydrophobic TRB CDR3s.

For these receptors, no antigen is known. UMI-tagged TRB cDNA libraries were built via 5' RACE. TCRdb derives one entry per CDR3 protein from the 5' RACE reads, leaving out DNA. Recorded for this sample: approximately 100,000 distinct CDR3 sequences. The sequencing input was naive CXCR3+ CD8+ T cells from blood. Documented subset: CD45RO-CCR7+CD27+CD95- naive CD8+ T cells expressing CXCR3 (TNR3+). These receptors all come from a human donor in good health. Some clones in this sample may be carry-over from other donors' samples.

V gene TRBV4-1 combines with J gene TRBJ2-2; without DNA, the TCRdb call of TRBD1 cannot be checked. Germline-derived CDR1 and CDR2 are MGHRA and YSYEKL. The CDR3 length is 17 residues. The CDR3 reads CASSQDPGGMNTGELFF.

This rearrangement joins TRBV20-1 to TRBJ2-3; TCRdb reports TRBD2, a call that lacks DNA to check it against. The CDR3 is 15 amino acids. Per germline, CDR1 DFQATT and CDR2 SNEGSKA (reference sequence). The CDR3 here is CSAGPGLADEDTQYF.

The V call is TRBV20-1, the J call TRBJ2-7. Germline V gene sequence: CDR1 DFQATT, CDR2 SNEGSKA (reference sequence). The CDR3 sequence is 13 residues long. CDR3 protein: CSARSLGRYEQYF.

The chain combines TRBV4-3 with TRBJ2-7; TCRdb calls TRBD1, which cannot be checked without DNA. Per germline, CDR1 LGHNA and CDR2 YSLEER. The CDR3 is made up of 15 amino acids. This CDR3 reads CASSHWTGDSYEQYF.

The chain combines TRBV27 with TRBJ1-5. The CDR3 spans 15 residues. CDR1 MNHEY and CDR2 SMNVEV come from the germline V gene (reference sequence). CDR3 sequence reads: CASSSNLDSNQPQHF.